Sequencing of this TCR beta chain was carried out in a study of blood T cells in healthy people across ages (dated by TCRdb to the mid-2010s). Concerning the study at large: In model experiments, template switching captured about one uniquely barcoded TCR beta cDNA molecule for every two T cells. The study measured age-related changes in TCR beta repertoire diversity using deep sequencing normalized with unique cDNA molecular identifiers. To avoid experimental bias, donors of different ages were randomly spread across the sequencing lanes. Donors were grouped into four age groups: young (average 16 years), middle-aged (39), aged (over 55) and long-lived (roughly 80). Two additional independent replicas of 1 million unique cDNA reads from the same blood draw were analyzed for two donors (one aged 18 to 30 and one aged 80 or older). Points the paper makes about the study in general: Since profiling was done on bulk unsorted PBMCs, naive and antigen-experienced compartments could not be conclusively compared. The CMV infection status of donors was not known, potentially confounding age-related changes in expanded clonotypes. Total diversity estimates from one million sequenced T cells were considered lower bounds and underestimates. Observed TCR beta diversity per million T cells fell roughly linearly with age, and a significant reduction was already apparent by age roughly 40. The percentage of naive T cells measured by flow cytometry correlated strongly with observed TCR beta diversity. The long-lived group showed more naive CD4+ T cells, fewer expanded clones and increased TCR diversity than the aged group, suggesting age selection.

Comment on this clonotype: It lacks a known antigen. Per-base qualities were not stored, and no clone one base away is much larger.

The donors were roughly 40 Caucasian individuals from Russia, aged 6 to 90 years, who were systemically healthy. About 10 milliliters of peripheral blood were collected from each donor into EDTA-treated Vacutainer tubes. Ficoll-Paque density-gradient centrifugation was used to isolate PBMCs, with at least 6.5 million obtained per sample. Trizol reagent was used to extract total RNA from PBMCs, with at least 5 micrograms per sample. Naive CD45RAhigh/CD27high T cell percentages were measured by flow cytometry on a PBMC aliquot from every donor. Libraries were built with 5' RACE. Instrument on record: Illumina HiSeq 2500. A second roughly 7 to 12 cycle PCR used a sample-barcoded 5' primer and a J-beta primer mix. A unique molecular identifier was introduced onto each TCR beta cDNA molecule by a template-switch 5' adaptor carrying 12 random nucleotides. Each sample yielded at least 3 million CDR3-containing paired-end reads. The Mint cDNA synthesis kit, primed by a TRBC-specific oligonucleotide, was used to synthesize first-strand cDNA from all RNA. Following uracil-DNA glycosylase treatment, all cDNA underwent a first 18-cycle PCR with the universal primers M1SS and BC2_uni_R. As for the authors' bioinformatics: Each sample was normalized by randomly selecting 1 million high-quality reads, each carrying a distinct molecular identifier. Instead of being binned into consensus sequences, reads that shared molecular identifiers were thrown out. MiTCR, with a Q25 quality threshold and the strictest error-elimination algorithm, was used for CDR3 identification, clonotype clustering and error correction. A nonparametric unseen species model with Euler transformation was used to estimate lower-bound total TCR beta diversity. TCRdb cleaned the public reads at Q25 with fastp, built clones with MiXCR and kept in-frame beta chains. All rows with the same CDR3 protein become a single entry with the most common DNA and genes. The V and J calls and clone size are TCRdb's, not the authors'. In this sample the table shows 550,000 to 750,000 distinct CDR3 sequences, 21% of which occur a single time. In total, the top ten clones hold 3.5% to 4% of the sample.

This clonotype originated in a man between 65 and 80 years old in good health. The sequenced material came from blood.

The sequenced DNA: TGCGCCAGCAGCTTGGCCAACCCGCAAGAGACCCAGTACTTC. Its protein reads: CASSLANPQETQYF. The V and J genes are TRBV5-1 and TRBJ2-5; a confident D gene designation cannot be given. Deletion took 0 bases off V and 2 bases off J, with a span of 8 bases between the germline ends. The CDR3 runs 14 amino acids, cysteine and phenylalanine included. Kept here is only the CDR3 DNA, which spans 42 bases and is read in frame from base 1. Taken from the germline V gene, the CDR1 and CDR2 loops are SGHRS and YFSETQ.